This TCR beta chain is from a study of PD-L1 blockade in urothelial cancer. Study summary: About 90% of the roughly 30 patients were men who had bladder-origin urothelial cancer. Patients had received 0 to 3 prior chemotherapy regimens.

This CDR3 has 14 amino acids. Germline loops: CDR1 SNHLY, CDR2 FYNNEI. Trimming removed 5 bases from V and 3 bases from J; junction bases left unmatched: 3. Produced via immunoSEQ multiplex PCR; TCRdb's table is partial and in-frame only. The sample has about 76,000 clones, around 84% seen once. Disease in patients was locally advanced or metastatic urothelial carcinoma. The rearrangement uses TRBV2 and TRBJ1-4; TRBD1 aligns across 7 bases. The material was PBMCs, obtained around atezolizumab (anti-PD-L1) treatment. This TCR was sampled from a man between 65 and 80 years old with urothelial cancer. The chain's CDR3 is CASSLQGSNEKLFF. CDR3 sequence (DNA): TGTGCCAGCAGTCTACAGGGGTCTAATGAAAAACTGTTTTTT.